Listed here are 7 T cell receptor beta chains from one sample, sequenced in a study of vaccination and CD4 T cells after COVID-19. Cultured CD4+ T-cell DNA underwent Oncomine TCR Beta short-read sequencing. One entry per CDR3 protein, called by TCRdb with MiXCR from the PCR reads. The table has 20,000 to 25,000 distinct CDR3 sequences, around 50% seen once. The treatment is: roughly ten-day PBMC culture with coronavirus spike peptide pools or control peptides (ViraFEST assay). Their specific antigens are unknown. Source material: CD4+ T cells from blood, cultured in vitro. The receptors stem from a human donor who had recovered from COVID-19.

Only a few counts were recorded for this clonotype. The rearrangement joins TRBV29-1 to TRBJ2-5; D is possibly TRBD1 (6 bases). Trimming cost V 4 bases and J 2 bases, with 11 bases left between them. Germline V CDR1 and CDR2: SQVTM, ANQGSEA. The CDR3 is 13 amino acids. Here the CDR3 DNA reads TGCAGCGTTGCATCCGGGACACAAGAGACCCAGTACTTC. This gives the protein CSVASGTQETQYF.

The chain joins TRBV7-7 to TRBJ2-7; no reliable D call. CDR3 length equals 15 residues. The germline V and J ends were trimmed by 1 base and 3 bases, with 13 bases remaining between them. The germline V gene has CDR1 SSHAT and CDR2 FNYEAQ (reference sequence). CDR3 sequence (DNA): TGTGCCAGCAGCTTAGGTTTTGGCAGGCACTACGAGCAGTACTTC. This sequence encodes CASSLGFGRHYEQYF.

The chain employs TRBV30 and TRBJ1-4; maybe TRBD1 (6 bases). Per germline, CDR1 GTSNPN and CDR2 SVGIG (reference sequence). Trimming pared 0 bases from V and 14 bases from J, leaving 13 bases between. The CDR3 is made up of 12 amino acids. The CDR3 region has the DNA TGTGCCTGGAGTGTAGGGGGGCCTTTGCTGTTTTTT. Translated, it gives CAWSVGGPLLFF.

This clonotype was seen a handful of times. V is TRBV24-1 and J is TRBJ2-5; 10 positions match TRBD2. Germline CDR1 KGHDR, CDR2 SFDVKD. V lost 3 bases to trimming and J lost 5 bases; unmatched junction nucleotides: 5. The CDR3 length is 15 residues. CDR3 region: CATSDPGTSAETQYF. DNA of the CDR3: TGTGCCACCAGTGATCCCGGGACTAGCGCCGAGACCCAGTACTTC.

The genes are TRBV12-3 or TRBV12-4 and TRBJ1-5; 7 bases map to TRBD1. CDR3 length: 12 residues. V dropped 5 bases and J dropped 7; count of bases not matched to a gene: 2. The CDR3 loop is CASSTGEQPQHF. The CDR3 nucleotides are TGTGCCAGCAGTACAGGGGAACAGCCCCAGCATTTT.

In this sample, this clonotype turned up a few times. This chain links TRBV5-1 with TRBJ1-1; 7 positions match TRBD1. From germline, CDR1 is SGHRS and CDR2 YFSETQ. CDR3 length equals 18 residues. After removal of 4 bases from V and 2 bases from J, the junction contained 17 bases not matched to a gene. As DNA, the CDR3 is TGCGCCAGCAGCCCACACCGAGGACAGGTGGGGGGCAACACTGAAGCTTTCTTT. As protein: CASSPHRGQVGGNTEAFF.

CDR3 coding DNA: TGTGCCACCAGCAGAGATTATACCGGGGGCGAAAATCAGCCCCAGCATTTT. Encoded protein: CATSRDYTGGENQPQHF. The chain has TRBV15 and TRBJ1-5, with D perhaps TRBD1 (6 bases). V was shortened by 0 bases and J by 4 bases, with 16 bases between the two germline ends. This CDR3 has 17 residues. Germline CDR1 LNHNV, CDR2 YYDKDF (reference sequence).